Below are 3 T cell receptor beta chains sequenced from a single sample in a study of OX40 agonist ivuxolimab in advanced cancers. The data were produced by immunoSEQ multiplex PCR, yet TCRdb's version contains in-frame clones alone and is incomplete. The table shows tens of thousands of clones, with about 85% occurring only once. This material consisted of CD4+ or CD8+ T cells sorted from blood, taken in a trial of the OX40 agonist ivuxolimab. Receptors originate from an adult with an advanced solid tumor such as melanoma, head and neck, liver or kidney cancer.

This chain uses TRBV5-6 with TRBJ2-3; D remains ambiguous. V lost 4 bases and J 5 bases, leaving 8 bases between the germline ends. The CDR3 contains 12 residues. CDR1 and CDR2 (germline): SGHDT, YYEEEE. The CDR3 DNA is TGTGCCAGCAGCATTCTAGGAGATACGCAGTATTTT. Protein sequence: CASSILGDTQYF.

V and J are TRBV27 and TRBJ2-1, with D maybe TRBD1 (5 bases). This CDR3 is 15 amino acids long. V lost 2 bases and J lost 1, with 9 bases in between. The V gene's germline CDR1 is MNHEY and CDR2 SMNVEV (reference sequence). CDR3 sequence (DNA): TGTGCCAGCAGTTTACAGGGTTGGTCCTACAATGAGCAGTTCTTC. This encodes CASSLQGWSYNEQFF.

The V call is TRBV28, the J call TRBJ2-1; TRBD2 might be the D (6 bases). V lost 7 bases and J 10 bases, leaving 17 bases between the germline ends. The CDR3 has 13 residues. CDR1 MDHEN and CDR2 SYDVKM come from the germline V gene. CDR3: CASTPGPRGEQFF. The CDR3 DNA reads as TGTGCCAGCACCCCGGGCCCACGGGGGGAGCAGTTCTTC.